This TCR beta chain was sequenced in a study of T cells in Graves' hyperthyroidism and ophthalmopathy. Study-wide results and limits: Also found in blood were most expanded thyroid clonotypes above 0.001. Ophthalmopathy was predicted by the model a median of 6.5 months ahead of onset.

Those patients with uncontrolled infection, other autoimmune disease, pregnancy or lactation were excluded. The diagnostic basis comprised clinical symptoms, serum thyroxine and TRAb, thyroid ultrasound and orbital computed tomography. For this clonotype: The antigen is not known.

Amplified TCR beta CDR3 regions derived from RNA transcripts. HTBI primers were the set used in a first-round RT-PCR of the TCR CDR3. TCRdb independently ran MiXCR on the multiplex PCR reads; one entry per CDR3 protein. The data contain about 690,000 distinct CDR3 sequences, 17% of them seen just once; the ten biggest clones take up roughly 16%. CDR3 size: 17 residues. Per the germline V gene, CDR1 is MDHEN and CDR2 is SYDVKM. Trimming stripped 0 bases from V and 7 bases from J, with 18 bases between. This TCR was sampled from a man aged 50-59 years with Graves' hyperthyroidism. The chain is built from TRBV28 and TRBJ2-2; D may be TRBD1 (7 bases). The material sequenced was blood. CDR3 region: CASSLWRQGGLGGELFF. In DNA form, the CDR3 reads TGTGCCAGCAGTTTATGGCGGCAGGGGGGTCTCGGCGGGGAGCTGTTTTTT.